This T cell receptor beta chain was identified in a study of blood T cell repertoires in COVID-19. On the study more broadly: Whether acute or convalescent, the COVID-19 samples came from the United States, Italy and Spain.

In the original processing: The authors estimated nucleated cell counts from reference gene primer amplification. Repertoires were generated with immunoSEQ multiplex PCR, while TCRdb's copy carries only in-frame clones and drops some. The D gene and trimming were derived from the DNA, and the V and J assignments and clone size from that table. The sample contains approximately 180,000 clones, approximately 88% of which appear only once. Germline V lookup: CDR1 SGHVS, CDR2 FQNEAQ. V was pared by 3 bases and J by 3 bases, with 9 bases of the junction left unmatched. CDR3 size: 17 residues. The specimen was peripheral blood. This receptor was taken from a woman aged 40 to 50 with COVID-19, enrolled during active disease. The chain carries TRBV7-8 and TRBJ1-3, with 9 bases lining up with TRBD1. CDR3 region: CASSFHPGQGDGNTIYF. DNA of the CDR3: TGTGCCAGCAGCTTTCATCCGGGACAGGGAGATGGAAACACCATATATTTT.